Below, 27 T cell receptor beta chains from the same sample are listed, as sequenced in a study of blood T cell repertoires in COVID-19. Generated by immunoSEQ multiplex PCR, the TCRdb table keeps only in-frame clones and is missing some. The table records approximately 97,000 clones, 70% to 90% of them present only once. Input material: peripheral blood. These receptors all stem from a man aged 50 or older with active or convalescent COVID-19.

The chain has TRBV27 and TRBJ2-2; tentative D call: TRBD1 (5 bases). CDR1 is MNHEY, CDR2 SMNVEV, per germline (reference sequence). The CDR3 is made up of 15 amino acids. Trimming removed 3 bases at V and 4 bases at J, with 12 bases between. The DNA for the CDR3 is TGTGCCAGCAGTTTGCAGGGAAAGGGCACCGGGGAGCTGTTTTTT. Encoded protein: CASSLQGKGTGELFF.

The CDR3 DNA reads TGTGCCAGCAGCCCTGACAGGGGGCCGGACACCGGGGAGCTGTTTTTT. As protein: CASSPDRGPDTGELFF. The rearrangement uses TRBV7-9 and TRBJ2-2; TRBD1 matches at 10 bases. Germline loops: CDR1 SEHNR, CDR2 FQNEAQ (reference sequence). This CDR3 has 16 amino acids. Trimming removed 5 bases from V and 3 bases from J; junction bases left unmatched: 6.

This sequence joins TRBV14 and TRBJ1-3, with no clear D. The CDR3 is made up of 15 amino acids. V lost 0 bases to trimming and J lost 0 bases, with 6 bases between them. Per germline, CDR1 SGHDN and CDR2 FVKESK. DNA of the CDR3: TGTGCCAGCAGCCAAGACTCCTTCTCTGGAAACACCATATATTTT. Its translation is CASSQDSFSGNTIYF.

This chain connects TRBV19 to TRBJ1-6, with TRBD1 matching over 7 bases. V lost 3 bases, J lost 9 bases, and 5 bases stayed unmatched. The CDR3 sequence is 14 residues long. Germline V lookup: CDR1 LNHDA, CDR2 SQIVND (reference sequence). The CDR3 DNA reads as TGTGCCAGTAGTATTGGACAGGCTGGTTCACCCCTCCACTTT. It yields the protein CASSIGQAGSPLHF.

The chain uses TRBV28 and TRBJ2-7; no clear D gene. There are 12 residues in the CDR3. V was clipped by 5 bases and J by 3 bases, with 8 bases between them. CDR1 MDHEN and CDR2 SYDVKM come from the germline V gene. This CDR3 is CASSPAGYEQYV. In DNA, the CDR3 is TGTGCCAGCAGTCCTGCCGGCTACGAGCAGTACGTC.

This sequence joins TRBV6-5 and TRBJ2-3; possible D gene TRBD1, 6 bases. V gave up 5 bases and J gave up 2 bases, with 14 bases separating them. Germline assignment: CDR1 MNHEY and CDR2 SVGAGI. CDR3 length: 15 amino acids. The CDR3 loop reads CASSPNRVPTDTQYF. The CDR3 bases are TGTGCCAGCAGTCCTAACAGGGTACCCACAGATACGCAGTATTTT.

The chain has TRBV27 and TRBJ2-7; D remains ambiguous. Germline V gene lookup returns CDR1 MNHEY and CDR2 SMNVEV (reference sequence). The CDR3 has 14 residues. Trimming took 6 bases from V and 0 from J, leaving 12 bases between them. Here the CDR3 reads CASRNQFDSYEQYF. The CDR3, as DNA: TGTGCCAGCAGGAATCAGTTCGACTCCTACGAGCAGTACTTC.

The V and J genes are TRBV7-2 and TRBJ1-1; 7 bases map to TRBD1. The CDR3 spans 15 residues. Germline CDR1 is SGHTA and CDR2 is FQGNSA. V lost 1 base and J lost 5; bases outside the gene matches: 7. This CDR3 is CASSLGRGVGTEAFF. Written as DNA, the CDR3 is TGTGCCAGCAGCTTAGGCAGGGGGGTAGGGACTGAAGCTTTCTTT.

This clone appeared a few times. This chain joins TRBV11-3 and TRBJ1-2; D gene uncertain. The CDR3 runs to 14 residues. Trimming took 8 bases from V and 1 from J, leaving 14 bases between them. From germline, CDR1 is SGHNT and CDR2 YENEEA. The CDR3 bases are TGTGCCAGCTGCGGGGAGGCCTTTAACTATGGCTACACCTTC. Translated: CASCGEAFNYGYTF. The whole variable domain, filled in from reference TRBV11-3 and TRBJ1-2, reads EAGVVQSPRYKIIEKKQPVAFWCNPISGHNTLYWYLQNLGQGPELLIRYENEEAVDDSQLPKDRFSAERLKGVDSTLKIQPAELGDSAVYLCASCGEAFNYGYTFGSGTRLTVV.

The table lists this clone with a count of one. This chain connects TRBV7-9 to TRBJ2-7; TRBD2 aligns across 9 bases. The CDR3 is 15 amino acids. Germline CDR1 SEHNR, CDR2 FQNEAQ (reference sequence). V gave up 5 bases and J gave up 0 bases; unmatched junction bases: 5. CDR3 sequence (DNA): TGTGCCAGCAGCCGAAGCGGGGGGAACTCCTACGAGCAGTACGTC. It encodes CASSRSGGNSYEQYV.

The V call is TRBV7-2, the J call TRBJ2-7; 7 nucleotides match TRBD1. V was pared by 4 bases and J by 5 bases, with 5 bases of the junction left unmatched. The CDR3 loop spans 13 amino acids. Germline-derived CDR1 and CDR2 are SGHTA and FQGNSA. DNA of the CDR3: TGTGCCAGCAGCTCGGGACAGCTACACGAGCAGTACGTC. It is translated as CASSSGQLHEQYV.

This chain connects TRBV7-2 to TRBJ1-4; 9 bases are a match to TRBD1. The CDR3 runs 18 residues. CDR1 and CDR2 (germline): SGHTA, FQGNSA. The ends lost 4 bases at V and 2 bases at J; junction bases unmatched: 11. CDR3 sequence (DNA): TGTGCCAGCAGCTACCGGACAGGGGTTGGTTTGACTAATGAAAAACTGTTTTTT. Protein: CASSYRTGVGLTNEKLFF.

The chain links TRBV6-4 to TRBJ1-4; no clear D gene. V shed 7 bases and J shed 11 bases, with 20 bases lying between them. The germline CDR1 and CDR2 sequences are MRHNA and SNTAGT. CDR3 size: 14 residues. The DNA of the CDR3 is TGTGCCAGCAAAATGTGGGGAGGTATGAAGAAACTGTTTTTT. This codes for CASKMWGGMKKLFF.

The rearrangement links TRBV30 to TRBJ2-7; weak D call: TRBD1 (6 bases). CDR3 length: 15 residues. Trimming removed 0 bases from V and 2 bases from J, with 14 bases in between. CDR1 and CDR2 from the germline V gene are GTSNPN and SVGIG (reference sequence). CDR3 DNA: TGTGCCTGGAGTGTAAGGGGGACACCTACCTACGAGCAGTACTTC. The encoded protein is CAWSVRGTPTYEQYF.

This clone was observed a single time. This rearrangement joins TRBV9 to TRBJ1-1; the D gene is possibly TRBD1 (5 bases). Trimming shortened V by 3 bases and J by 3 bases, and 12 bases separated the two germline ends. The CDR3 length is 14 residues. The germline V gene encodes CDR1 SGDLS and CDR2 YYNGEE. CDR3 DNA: TGTGCCAGCAGCGAGACCGGGGGGGACACTGAAGCTTTCTTT. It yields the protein CASSETGGDTEAFF. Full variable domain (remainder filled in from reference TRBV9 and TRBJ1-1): DSGVTQTPKHLITATGQRVTLRCSPRSGDLSVYWYQQSLDQGLQFLIQYYNGEERAKGNILERFSAQQFPDLHSELNLSSLELGDSALYFCASSETGGDTEAFFGQGTRLTVV.

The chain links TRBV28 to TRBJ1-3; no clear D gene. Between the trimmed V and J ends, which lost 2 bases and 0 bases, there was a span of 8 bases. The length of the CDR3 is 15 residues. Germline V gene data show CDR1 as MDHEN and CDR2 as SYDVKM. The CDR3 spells CASSLEVISGNTIYF. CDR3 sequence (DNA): TGTGCCAGCAGTTTAGAGGTTATCTCTGGAAACACCATATATTTT.

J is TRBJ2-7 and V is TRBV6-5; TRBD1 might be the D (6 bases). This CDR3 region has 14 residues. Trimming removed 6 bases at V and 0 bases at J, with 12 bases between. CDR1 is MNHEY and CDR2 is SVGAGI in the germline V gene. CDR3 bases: TGTGCCAGCAGCATGAACAGGGTCTCCTACGAGCAGTACTTC. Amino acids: CASSMNRVSYEQYF.

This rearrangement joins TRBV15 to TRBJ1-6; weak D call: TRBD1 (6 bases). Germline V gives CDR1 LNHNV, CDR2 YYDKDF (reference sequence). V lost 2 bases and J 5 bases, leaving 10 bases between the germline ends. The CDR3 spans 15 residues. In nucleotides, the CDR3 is TGTGCCACCAGCAGACAGACAGGAGATAATTCACCCCTCCACTTT. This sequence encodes CATSRQTGDNSPLHF.

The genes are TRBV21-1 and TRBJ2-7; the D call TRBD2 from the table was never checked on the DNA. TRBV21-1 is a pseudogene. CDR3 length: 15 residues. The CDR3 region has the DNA TGTGCCAGCCACAGGAGGAGACTAGTCCCCTACGAGCAGTACGTC. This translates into CASHRRRLVPYEQYV.

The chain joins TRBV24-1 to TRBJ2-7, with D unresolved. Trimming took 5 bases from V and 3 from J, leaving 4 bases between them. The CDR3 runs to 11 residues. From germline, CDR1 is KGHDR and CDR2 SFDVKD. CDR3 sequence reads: CATSVGYEQYF. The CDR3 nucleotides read TGTGCCACCAGTGTCGGCTACGAGCAGTACTTC.

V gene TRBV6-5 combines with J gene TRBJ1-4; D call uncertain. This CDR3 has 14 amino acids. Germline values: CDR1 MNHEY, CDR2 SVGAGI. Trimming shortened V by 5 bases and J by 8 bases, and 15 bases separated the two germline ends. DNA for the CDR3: TGTGCCAGCAGTCTAGAGCGGGGAAAAGAAAAACTGTTTTTT. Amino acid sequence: CASSLERGKEKLFF.

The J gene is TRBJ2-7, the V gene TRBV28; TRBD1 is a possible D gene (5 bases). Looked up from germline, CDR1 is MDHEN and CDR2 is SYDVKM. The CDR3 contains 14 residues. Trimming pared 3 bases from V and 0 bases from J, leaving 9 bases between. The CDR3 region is CASSLDITSYEQYV. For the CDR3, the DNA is TGTGCCAGCAGTTTGGACATAACCTCCTACGAGCAGTACGTC.

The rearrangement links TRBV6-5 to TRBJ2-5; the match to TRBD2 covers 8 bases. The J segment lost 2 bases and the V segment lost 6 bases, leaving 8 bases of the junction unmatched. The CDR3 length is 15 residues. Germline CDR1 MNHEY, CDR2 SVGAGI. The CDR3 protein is CASSGAGTRQETQYF. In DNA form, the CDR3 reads TGTGCCAGCAGCGGAGCCGGGACTAGACAAGAGACCCAGTACTTC.

The CDR3 sequence is CASSQENGGPTDTQYF. CDR3 in DNA: TGTGCCAGCAGCCAAGAAAACGGGGGGCCTACAGATACGCAGTATTTT. The chain recombines TRBV4-2 with TRBJ2-3; perhaps TRBD2 as D (7 bases). This CDR3 spans 16 amino acids. Germline V gene sequence: CDR1 LGHNA, CDR2 YNFKEQ. Deletions cut 0 bases from V and 3 bases from J, with 13 bases between.

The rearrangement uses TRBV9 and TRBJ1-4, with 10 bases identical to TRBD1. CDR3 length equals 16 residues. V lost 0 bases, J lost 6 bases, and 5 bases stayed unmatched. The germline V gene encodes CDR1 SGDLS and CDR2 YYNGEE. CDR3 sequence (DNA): TGTGCCAGCAGCGTAGGACCTGGGACAGGGGATGAAAAACTGTTTTTT. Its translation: CASSVGPGTGDEKLFF.

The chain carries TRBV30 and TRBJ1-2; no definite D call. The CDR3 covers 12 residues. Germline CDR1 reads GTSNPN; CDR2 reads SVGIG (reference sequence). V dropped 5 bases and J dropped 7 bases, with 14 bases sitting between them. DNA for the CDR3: TGTGCCTGGTACTGGAGGACCAGTGGCTACACCTTC. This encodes CAWYWRTSGYTF.

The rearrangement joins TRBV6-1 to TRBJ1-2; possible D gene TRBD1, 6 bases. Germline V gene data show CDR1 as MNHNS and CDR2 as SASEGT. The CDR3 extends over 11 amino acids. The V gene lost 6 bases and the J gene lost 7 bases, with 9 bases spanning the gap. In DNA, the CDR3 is TGTGCCAGCAGCACAGGGTTTGGCTACACCTTC. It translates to CASSTGFGYTF.